Listed below are T cell receptor beta chains from one sample, sequenced in a study of blood T cell repertoires in COVID-19. Clones were read by immunoSEQ multiplex PCR, and TCRdb kept only the in-frame ones, dropping some. The repertoire holds roughly 68,000 clones, with just under 90% as singletons. Sequencing was done on a sample of peripheral blood. Every receptor here comes from a woman aged 80 or over with active COVID-19. The CDR3 runs from the conserved cysteine through the conserved F or W. The order of the fields is clone size, J gene, D gene, V gene, CDR3 DNA, CDR3 protein. D genes are given only for firm matches. A clone size is listed for some rows: how often the clone was seen (once, few, many), or a class if it is expanded.

NA,TRBJ2-3,TRBD2,TRBV7-2,TGTGCCAGCAGCTCAACTAGCGCCAGCCCCACAGATACGCAGTATTTT,CASSSTSASPTDTQYF
NA,TRBJ2-7,NA,TRBV5-6,TGTGCCAGCAGCTTGCCAGGGCTCGAGCAGTACTTC,CASSLPGLEQYF
NA,TRBJ2-7,NA,TRBV2,TGTGCCAGCACCCGGGACATCCTCTACGAGCAGTACTTC,CASTRDILYEQYF
NA,TRBJ2-2,TRBD2,TRBV9,TGTGCCAGCAGCGTAAGCGGGAAGAACACCGGGGAGCTGTTTTTT,CASSVSGKNTGELFF
NA,TRBJ2-1,TRBD1,TRBV5-8,TGTGCCAGCAGTTGGAAGGGACAGGCCACCTACAATGAGCAGTTCTTC,CASSWKGQATYNEQFF
NA,TRBJ2-7,TRBD1,TRBV5-4,TGTGCCAGCAGCGAGGATGGGGGTTTGGGACAGGTTAAAAAGCAGTACTTC,CASSEDGGLGQVKKQYF
NA,TRBJ1-4,TRBD1,TRBV5-6,TGTGCCAGCAGCTCTACGACAGGGTATAATGAAAAACTGTTTTTT,CASSSTTGYNEKLFF
NA,TRBJ2-3,NA,TRBV5-4,TGTGCCAGCAGCTTGTCCCGAGCTACAGATACGCAGTATTTT,CASSLSRATDTQYF
NA,TRBJ2-7,NA,TRBV20-1,TGCAGTGCTGTCCGGGACTACGAGCAGTACTTC,CSAVRDYEQYF
NA,TRBJ2-7,TRBD1,TRBV27,TGTGCCAGCTCCCCCCCGGGACAGGTCTCCGGCGGCGACTACGAGCAGTACTTC,CASSPPGQVSGGDYEQYF
NA,TRBJ2-2,TRBD2,TRBV7-2,TGTGCCAGCAGCTTACTAGCGGCCGGGGACACCGGGGAGCTGTTTTTT,CASSLLAAGDTGELFF
NA,TRBJ1-1,NA,TRBV28,TGTGCCAGCAGTCCCCCCGCCCGGGAATGGAACACTGAAGCTTTCTTT,CASSPPAREWNTEAFF
NA,TRBJ2-2,NA,TRBV6-6,TGTGCCAGCAGTTCCCCAGGCGGGGACACCGGGGAGCTGTTTTTT,CASSSPGGDTGELFF
few,TRBJ2-3,TRBD2,TRBV24-1,TGTGCCACCAGTGAACTCAAGACTAGCGGGACTAGCACAGATACGCAGTATTTT,CATSELKTSGTSTDTQYF
NA,TRBJ1-6,NA,TRBV28,TGTGCCAGCAGTGGAGCGTTGGTAGCATATAATTCACCCCTCCACTTT,CASSGALVAYNSPLHF
NA,TRBJ2-7,NA,TRBV11-2,TGTGCCAGCAGCTTCTCCGGGAGTTCCTACGAGCAGTACTTC,CASSFSGSSYEQYF
NA,TRBJ2-1,TRBD2,TRBV30,TGTGCCTGGAGCCCGACTAGCGGGAGGTTCAATGAGCAGTTCTTC,CAWSPTSGRFNEQFF
once,TRBJ1-2,NA,TRBV2,TGTGCCAGCAGTGAACGCCAGTTATATGGCTACACCTTC,CASSERQLYGYTF
NA,TRBJ2-7,TRBD2,TRBV27,TGTGCCAGCAGTTTATCACCCCCGGGGAGGGGAGTGTACGAGCAGTACTTC,CASSLSPPGRGVYEQYF
NA,TRBJ1-5,TRBD1,TRBV6-2/TRBV6-3,TGTGCCAGCAGTTACGTCGAGACAGGGGTTGGTAATCAGCCCCAGCATTTT,CASSYVETGVGNQPQHF
NA,TRBJ1-6,NA,TRBV7-2,TGTGCCAGCAGCTTATGGGGCAGGGGATTGTATAATTCACCCCTCCACTTT,CASSLWGRGLYNSPLHF
NA,TRBJ2-7,NA,TRBV2,TGTGCCAGCATTCAAGGTGGGGGCCTCTACGAGCAGTACTTC,CASIQGGGLYEQYF
NA,TRBJ2-3,TRBD2,TRBV5-4,TGTGCCAGCAGCCCTAGCGGGAGGGCAGATACGCAGTATTTT,CASSPSGRADTQYF
NA,TRBJ1-4,TRBD1,TRBV19,TGTGCCAGTAGTATCGGGACAGGGGGCCCAGGCGAAAAACTGTTTTTT,CASSIGTGGPGEKLFF
NA,TRBJ1-3,NA,TRBV19,TGTGCCAGTAGTATCGGGAATGGAAACACCATATATTTT,CASSIGNGNTIYF
few,TRBJ2-5,NA,TRBV12-3/TRBV12-4,TGTGCCAGCAGTACAGGGAAGGCCCAGTACTTC,CASSTGKAQYF
NA,TRBJ2-3,NA,TRBV29-1,TGCAGCGTTGCTGACACCTCGGTGGGGGGGGCCACAGATACGCAGTATTTT,CSVADTSVGGATDTQYF